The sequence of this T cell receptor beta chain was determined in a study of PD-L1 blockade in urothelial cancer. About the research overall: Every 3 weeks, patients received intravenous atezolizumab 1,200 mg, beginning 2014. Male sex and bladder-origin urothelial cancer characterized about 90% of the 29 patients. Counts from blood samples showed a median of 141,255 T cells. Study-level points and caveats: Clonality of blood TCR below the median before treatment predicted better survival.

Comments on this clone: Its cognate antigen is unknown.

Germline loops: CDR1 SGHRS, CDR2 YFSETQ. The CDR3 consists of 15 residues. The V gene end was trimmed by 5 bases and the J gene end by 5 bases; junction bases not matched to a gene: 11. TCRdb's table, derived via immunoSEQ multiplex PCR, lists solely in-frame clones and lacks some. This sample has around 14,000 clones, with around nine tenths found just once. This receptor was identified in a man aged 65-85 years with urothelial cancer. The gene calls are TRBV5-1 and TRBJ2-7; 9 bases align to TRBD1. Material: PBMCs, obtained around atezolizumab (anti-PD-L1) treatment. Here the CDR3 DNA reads TGCGCCAGCAGATTCCTGGACAGGGGTTTCCACGAGCAGTACTTC. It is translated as CASRFLDRGFHEQYF.